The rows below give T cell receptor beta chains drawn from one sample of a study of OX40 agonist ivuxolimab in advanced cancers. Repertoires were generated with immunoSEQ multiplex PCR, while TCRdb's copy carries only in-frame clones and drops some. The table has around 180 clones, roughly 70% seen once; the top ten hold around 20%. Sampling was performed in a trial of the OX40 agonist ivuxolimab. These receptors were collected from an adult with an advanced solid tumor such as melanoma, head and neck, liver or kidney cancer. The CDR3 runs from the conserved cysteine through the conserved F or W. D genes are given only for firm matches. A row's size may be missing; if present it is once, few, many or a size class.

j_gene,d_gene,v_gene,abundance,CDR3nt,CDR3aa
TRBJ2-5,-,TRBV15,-,TGTGCCACCAGCAGAGGATCACTTCAAGAGACCCAGTACTTC,CATSRGSLQETQYF
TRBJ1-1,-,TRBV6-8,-,TGTGCCAGCAGTTTTACAGGGAGGGGGACTGAAGCTTTCTTT,CASSFTGRGTEAFF
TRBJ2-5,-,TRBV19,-,TGTGCCAGTAGTATTGGGTGGGGCCGCCGAGGGGAGACCCAGTACTTC,CASSIGWGRRGETQYF
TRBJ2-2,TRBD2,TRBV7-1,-,TGTGCCAGCAGCTACCTAGCGGGGGCCATATTCGGGGAGCTGTTTTTT,CASSYLAGAIFGELFF
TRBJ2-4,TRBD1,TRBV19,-,TGTGCCAGTAGGAGTACTGGACAGGGGTCGCTGAGGATTCAGTACTTC,CASRSTGQGSLRIQYF
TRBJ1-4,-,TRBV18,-,TGTGCCAGCTCACCACAAGGAGGGGACGAAAAACTGTTTTTT,CASSPQGGDEKLFF
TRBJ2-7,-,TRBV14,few,TGTGCCAGCAGCCAAGATCAACCCTACGAGCAGTACTTC,CASSQDQPYEQYF
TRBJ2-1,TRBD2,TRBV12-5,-,TGTGCTAGTGCACTGATACTAGCGGGATACAATGAGCAGTTCTTC,CASALILAGYNEQFF
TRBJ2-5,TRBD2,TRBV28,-,TGTGCCAGCAGTCGGGGGGGAAGATCGGAGACCCAGTACTTC,CASSRGGRSETQYF
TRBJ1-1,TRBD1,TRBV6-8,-,TGTGCCAGCAGCCGCCGGACAGGGATTATGAATGGTGAAGCTTTCTTT,CASSRRTGIMNGEAFF
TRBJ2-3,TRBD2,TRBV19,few,TGTGCCAGTAGTACGGGACTAGCGGGGGTAGATACGCAGTATTTT,CASSTGLAGVDTQYF
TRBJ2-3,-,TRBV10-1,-,TGCGCCAGCGCGGACGGGGCGGATACGCAGTATTTT,CASADGADTQYF
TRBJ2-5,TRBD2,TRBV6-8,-,TGTGCCAGCAGAGCGAGCGGGAGGGGCGGAGGGGAGACCCAGTACTTC,CASRASGRGGGETQYF
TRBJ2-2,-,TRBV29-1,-,TGCAGCGTTGAAAGGAACGGGATAACCGGGGAGCTGTTTTTT,CSVERNGITGELFF
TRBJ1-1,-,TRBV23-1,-,TGCGCCAGCAGCCAAGGTGGAGGGAACACTGAAGCTTTCTTT,CASSQGGGNTEAFF
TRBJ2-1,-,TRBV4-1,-,TGCGCCAGCAGCCAAGCACAGCGTAGCTCCTACAATGAGCAGTTCTTC,CASSQAQRSSYNEQFF
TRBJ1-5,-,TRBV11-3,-,TGTGCCAGCAGCTTTCGACCCGGGCTGGGGAACAATCAGCCCCAGCATTTT,CASSFRPGLGNNQPQHF
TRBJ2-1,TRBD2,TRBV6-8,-,TGTGCCAGCAACGAGGAAGCGGGGTCCTACAATGAGCAGTTCTTC,CASNEEAGSYNEQFF
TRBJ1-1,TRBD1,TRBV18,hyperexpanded,TGTGCCAGCTCACCAGACAGGGGAAGCACTGAAGCTTTCTTT,CASSPDRGSTEAFF